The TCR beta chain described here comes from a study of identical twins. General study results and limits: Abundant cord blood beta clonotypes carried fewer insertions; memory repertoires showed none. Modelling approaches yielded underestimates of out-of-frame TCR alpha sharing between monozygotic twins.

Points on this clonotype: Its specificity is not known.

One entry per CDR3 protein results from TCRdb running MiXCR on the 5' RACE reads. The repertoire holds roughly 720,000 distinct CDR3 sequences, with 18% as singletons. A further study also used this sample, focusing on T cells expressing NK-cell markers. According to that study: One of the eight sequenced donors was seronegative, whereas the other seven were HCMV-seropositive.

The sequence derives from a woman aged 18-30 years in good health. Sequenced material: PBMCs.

This chain's CDR3 is CASSPTNGETQYF. In DNA form, the CDR3 reads TGTGCCAGCAGCCCTACTAACGGAGAGACCCAGTACTTC. The rearrangement joins TRBV7-3 to TRBJ2-5; D gene unclear. Trimming stripped 5 bases from V and 4 bases from J, with 11 bases between. The CDR3 is 13 amino acids. From germline, CDR1 is SGHTA and CDR2 FQGTGA. The whole variable domain, filled in from reference TRBV7-3 and TRBJ2-5, reads GAGVSQTPSNKVTEKGKYVELRCDPISGHTALYWYRQSLGQGPEFLIYFQGTGAADDSGLPNDRFFAVRPEGSVSTLKIQRTERGDSAVYLCASSPTNGETQYFGPGTRLLVL.